Given below is one TCR beta chain in context. Its specificity is not known. The sample comes from a study of cytomegalovirus exposure and HLA in healthy donors. Whole-study findings and limits: Overall, around 160 TCR beta chains were annotated as cytomegalovirus-associated. An analysis that came later showed most CMV-associated TCR beta chains appearing HLA-restricted. Later analysis identified a missense DCLRE1C variant that was linked to TCR beta V- and J-gene trimming. Information on immune exposure was restricted to one variable (CMV serostatus).

This CDR3 is 15 amino acids long. This PCR relied on a set of 60 Vbeta primers and 13 Jbeta primers. The protocol was immunoSEQ multiplex PCR, while the TCRdb copy is restricted to in-frame clones and leaves out a portion. The data show 150,000 to 180,000 clones, about 85% seen once. The sequence was obtained from a woman aged 18-30 years in good health and CMV-seronegative. This rearrangement joins TRBV21-1 to TRBJ2-3; the tabulated D call, TRBD1, remains unverified against the DNA. TRBV21-1 is shown as a pseudogene. Sequenced sample: PBMCs. The CDR3 region is CASSKCQGGTDTQYF. DNA for the CDR3: TGTGCCAGCAGCAAATGTCAGGGCGGCACAGATACGCAGTATTTT.